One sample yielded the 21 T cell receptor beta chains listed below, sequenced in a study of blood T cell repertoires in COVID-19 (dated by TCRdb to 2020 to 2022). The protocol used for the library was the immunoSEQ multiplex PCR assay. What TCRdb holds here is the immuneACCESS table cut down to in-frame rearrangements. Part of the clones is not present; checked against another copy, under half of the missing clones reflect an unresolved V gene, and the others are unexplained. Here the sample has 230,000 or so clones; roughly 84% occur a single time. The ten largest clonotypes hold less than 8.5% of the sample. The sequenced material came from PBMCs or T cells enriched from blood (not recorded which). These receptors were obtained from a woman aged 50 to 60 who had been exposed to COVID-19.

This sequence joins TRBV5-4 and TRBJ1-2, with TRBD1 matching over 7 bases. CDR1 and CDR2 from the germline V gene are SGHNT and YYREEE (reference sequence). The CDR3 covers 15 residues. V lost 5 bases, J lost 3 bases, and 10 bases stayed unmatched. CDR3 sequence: CASSLGQVDDYGYTF. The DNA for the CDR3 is TGTGCCAGCAGTCTTGGACAGGTTGATGACTATGGCTACACCTTC.

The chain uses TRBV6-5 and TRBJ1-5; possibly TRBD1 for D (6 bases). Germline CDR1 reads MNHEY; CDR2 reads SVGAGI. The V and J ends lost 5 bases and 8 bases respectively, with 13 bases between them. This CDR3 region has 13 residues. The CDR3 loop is CASSTTGWEPQHF. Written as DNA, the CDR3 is TGTGCCAGCAGTACGACAGGTTGGGAGCCCCAGCATTTT.

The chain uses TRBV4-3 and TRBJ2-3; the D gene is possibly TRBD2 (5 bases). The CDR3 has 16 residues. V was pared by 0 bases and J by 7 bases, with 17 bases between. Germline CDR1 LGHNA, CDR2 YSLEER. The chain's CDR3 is CASSQDVDRGAYTQYF. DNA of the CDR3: TGCGCCAGCAGCCAAGATGTGGATCGGGGTGCTTATACGCAGTATTTT.

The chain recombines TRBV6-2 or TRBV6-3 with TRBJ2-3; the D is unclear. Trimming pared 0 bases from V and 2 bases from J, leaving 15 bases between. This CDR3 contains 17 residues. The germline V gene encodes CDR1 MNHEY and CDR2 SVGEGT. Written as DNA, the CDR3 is TGTGCCAGCAGTTACTCGCCTGGCTTCTCATCCACAGATACGCAGTATTTT. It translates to CASSYSPGFSSTDTQYF.

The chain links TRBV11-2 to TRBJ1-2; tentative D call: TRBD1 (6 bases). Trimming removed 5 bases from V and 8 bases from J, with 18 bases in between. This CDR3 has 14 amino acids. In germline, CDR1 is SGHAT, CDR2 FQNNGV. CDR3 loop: CASSALRGAKGYTF. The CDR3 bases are TGTGCCAGCAGCGCTCTGCGGGGGGCGAAGGGCTACACCTTC.

The CDR3 is CASPGLAEETQYF. Written as DNA, the CDR3 is TGTGCCAGTCCGGGACTAGCGGAAGAGACCCAGTACTTC. The gene calls are TRBV28 and TRBJ2-5, with 11 positions matching TRBD2. This CDR3 is built from 13 residues. Germline V lookup: CDR1 MDHEN, CDR2 SYDVKM. V lost 9 bases, J lost 3 bases, and 3 bases stayed unmatched.

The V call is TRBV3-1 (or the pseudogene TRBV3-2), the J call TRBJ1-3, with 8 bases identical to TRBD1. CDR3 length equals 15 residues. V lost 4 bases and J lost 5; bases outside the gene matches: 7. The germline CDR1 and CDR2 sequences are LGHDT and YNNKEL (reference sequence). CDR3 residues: CASSRRGTGRNTIYF. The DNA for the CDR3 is TGTGCCAGCAGCCGCCGGGGGACAGGTAGAAACACCATATATTTT.

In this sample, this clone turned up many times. This CDR3 is CASAPGMDQPQHF. The CDR3 DNA is TGTGCCAGCGCCCCAGGGATGGATCAGCCCCAGCATTTT. This chain uses TRBV18 with TRBJ1-5, with a tentative D call TRBD1 (5 bases). CDR1 is KGHSH and CDR2 is LQKENI in the germline V gene. Trimming pared 8 bases from V and 5 bases from J, leaving 13 bases between. The CDR3 extends over 13 amino acids.

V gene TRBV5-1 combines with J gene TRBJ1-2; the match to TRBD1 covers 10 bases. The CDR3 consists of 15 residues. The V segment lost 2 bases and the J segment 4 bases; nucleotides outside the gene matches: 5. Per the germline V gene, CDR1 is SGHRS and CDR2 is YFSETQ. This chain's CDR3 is CASSLDGQGGYGYTF. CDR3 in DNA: TGCGCCAGCAGCTTAGACGGACAGGGGGGCTATGGCTACACCTTC. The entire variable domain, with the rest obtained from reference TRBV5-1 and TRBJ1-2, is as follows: KAGVTQTPRYLIKTRGQQVTLSCSPISGHRSVSWYQQTPGQGLQFLFEYFSETQRNKGNFPGRFSGRQFSNSRSEMNVSTLELGDSALYLCASSLDGQGGYGYTFGSGTRLTVV.

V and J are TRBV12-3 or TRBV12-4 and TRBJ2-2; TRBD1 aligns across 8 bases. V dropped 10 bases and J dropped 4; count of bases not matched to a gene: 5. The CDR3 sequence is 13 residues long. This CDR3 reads CATLGQGTGELFF. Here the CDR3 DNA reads TGTGCCACCTTAGGACAGGGCACCGGGGAGCTGTTTTTT.

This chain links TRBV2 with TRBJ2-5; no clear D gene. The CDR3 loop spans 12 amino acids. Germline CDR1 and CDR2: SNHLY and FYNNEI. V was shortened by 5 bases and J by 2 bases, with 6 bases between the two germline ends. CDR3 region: CASSSRQETQYF. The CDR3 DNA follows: TGTGCCAGCAGTTCCCGTCAAGAGACCCAGTACTTC.

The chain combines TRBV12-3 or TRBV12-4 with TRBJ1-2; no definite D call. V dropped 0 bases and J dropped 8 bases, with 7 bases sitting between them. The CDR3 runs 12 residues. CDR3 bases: TGTGCCAGCAGTTTAGCCCCAGGAGGCTACACCTTC. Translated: CASSLAPGGYTF.

CDR3: CASSLGTGKPQHF. In nucleotides, the CDR3 is TGTGCCAGCAGCTTAGGGACAGGGAAGCCCCAGCATTTT. The chain is built from TRBV5-4 and TRBJ1-5; 9 bases match TRBD1. After removal of 2 bases from V and 8 bases from J, the junction contained 2 bases not matched to a gene. The CDR3 covers 13 residues. Germline values: CDR1 SGHNT, CDR2 YYREEE (reference sequence).

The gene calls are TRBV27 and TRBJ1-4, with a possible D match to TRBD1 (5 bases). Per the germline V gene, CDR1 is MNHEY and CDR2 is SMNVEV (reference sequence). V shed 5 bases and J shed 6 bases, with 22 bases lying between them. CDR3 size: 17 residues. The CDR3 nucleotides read TGTGCCAGCAGTCCCGGTTGGGGCCGGGGACTTGATGAAAAACTGTTTTTT. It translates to CASSPGWGRGLDEKLFF.

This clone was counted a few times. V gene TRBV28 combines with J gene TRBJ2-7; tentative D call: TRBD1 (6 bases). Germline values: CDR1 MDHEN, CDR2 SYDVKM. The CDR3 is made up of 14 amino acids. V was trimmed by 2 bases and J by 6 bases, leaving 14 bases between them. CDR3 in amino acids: CASSLAGDRSEQYF. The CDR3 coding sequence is TGTGCCAGCAGTTTAGCAGGGGATCGCAGCGAGCAGTACTTC.

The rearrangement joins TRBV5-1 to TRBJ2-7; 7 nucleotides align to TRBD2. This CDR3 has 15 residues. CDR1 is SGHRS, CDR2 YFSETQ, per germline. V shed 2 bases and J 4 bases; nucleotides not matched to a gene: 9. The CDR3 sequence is CASSFERGGPYEQYF. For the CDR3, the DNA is TGCGCCAGCAGCTTCGAGCGGGGCGGTCCATACGAGCAGTACTTC.

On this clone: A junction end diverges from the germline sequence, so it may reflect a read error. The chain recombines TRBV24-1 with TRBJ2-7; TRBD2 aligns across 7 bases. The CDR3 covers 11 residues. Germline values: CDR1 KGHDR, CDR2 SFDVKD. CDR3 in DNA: TGTGCCACCAGCGGGGGAGGGGAGCTGTACTTC. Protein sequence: CATSGGGELYF.

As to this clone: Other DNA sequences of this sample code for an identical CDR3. In DNA, the CDR3 is TGTGCCAGCAGTTCAGGGGGCTGGACTGAAGCTTTCTTT. It specifies CASSSGGWTEAFF. This chain uses TRBV12-3 or TRBV12-4 with TRBJ1-1, with 8 positions matching TRBD1. The V and J ends lost 4 bases and 5 bases, in that order; junction bases with no gene match: 3. The CDR3 spans 13 residues.

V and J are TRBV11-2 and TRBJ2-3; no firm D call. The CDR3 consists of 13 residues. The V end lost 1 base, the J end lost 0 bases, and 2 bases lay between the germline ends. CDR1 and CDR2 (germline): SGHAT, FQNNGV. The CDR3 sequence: CASSLASTDTQYF. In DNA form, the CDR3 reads TGTGCCAGCAGCTTAGCGAGCACAGATACGCAGTATTTT.

The CDR3 DNA reads as TGTGCCAGCAGCACCCGGACAGGGGTAGGCACCGGGGAGCTGTTTTTT. Its protein product is CASSTRTGVGTGELFF. The chain is built from TRBV3-1 (or the pseudogene TRBV3-2) and TRBJ2-2; 9 bases are a match to TRBD1. Germline V gives CDR1 LGHDT, CDR2 YNNKEL (reference sequence). There are 16 residues in the CDR3. Trimming cost V 5 bases and J 4 bases; bases outside gene matches: 8.

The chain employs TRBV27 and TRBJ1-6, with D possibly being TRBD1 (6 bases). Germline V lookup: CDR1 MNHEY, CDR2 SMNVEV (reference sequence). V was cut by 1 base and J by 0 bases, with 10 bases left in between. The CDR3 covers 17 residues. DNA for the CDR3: TGTGCCAGCAGTTTATTTGGGGGCAGCTCCTATAATTCACCCCTCCACTTT. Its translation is CASSLFGGSSYNSPLHF.